This is a list of T cell receptor beta chains from one sample in a study of T cells in Graves' hyperthyroidism and ophthalmopathy. TCRdb recomputed calls from the multiplex PCR reads with MiXCR, one row per CDR3 protein. The sample yields about 34,000 distinct CDR3 sequences, under 65% seen once. Sequencing used blood. The receptor set was obtained from a middle-aged woman with Graves' ophthalmopathy. Both conserved end residues are part of each CDR3. D genes are given only for firm matches. The size field is filled for only some rows; it gives once, few, many or a size class.

cdr3_nt	cdr3_aa	v_call	j_call	d_call	clone_size
TGTGCCAGCAGCTCGCCGCTCGAGCGAATGAGCTCCTACGAGCAGTACTTC	CASSSPLERMSSYEQYF	TRBV7-2	TRBJ2-7	NA	once
TGTGCCAGCAGCCCGGGACAGGGGGGCTATGGCTACACCTTC	CASSPGQGGYGYTF	TRBV7-9	TRBJ1-2	TRBD1	NA
TGTGCCAGCGGGGGGGGGACTGAAGCTGTCTTT	CASGGGTEAVF	TRBV2	TRBJ1-1	NA	NA
TGTGCCAGCAGTAACCAGGAGCAGGGCTACACCTTC	CASSNQEQGYTF	TRBV28	TRBJ1-2	NA	many
TGCGCCAGCAGCTTTGAGGGCACAGAGACCCAGTACTTC	CASSFEGTETQYF	TRBV5-1	TRBJ2-5	NA	NA
TGCAGTGCTAGCAGGGGGATCGGGGTGGGCTATGGCTACACCTTC	CSASRGIGVGYGYTF	TRBV20-1	TRBJ1-2	TRBD1	medium-sized
TGTGCCAGCAGTGCCACAGGCTCTGGAAACACCATATATTTT	CASSATGSGNTIYF	TRBV6-4	TRBJ1-3	NA	NA
TGTGCCAGCTCTGAACGGGACAGCAGCAATCAGCCCCAGCATTTT	CASSERDSSNQPQHF	TRBV4-1	TRBJ1-5	TRBD1	NA
TGCGCCAGCAGCTTGGGATGGGATGCCTACGAGCAGTACTTC	CASSLGWDAYEQYF	TRBV5-1	TRBJ2-7	NA	NA
TGTGCCAGCAGCTCCGGGGACTACGAGCAGTACTTC	CASSSGDYEQYF	TRBV7-3	TRBJ2-7	NA	NA
TGTGCCAGTAGTATGCTCGGACAGGGGTCTTCGCAGTTCTTC	CASSMLGQGSSQFF	TRBV19	TRBJ2-1	TRBD1	NA
TGTGCCAGCGGCTCAAAGGCGGGGGTGACCGGGGAGCTGTTCTTT	CASGSKAGVTGELFF	TRBV7-3	TRBJ2-2	TRBD2	NA
TGCGCCAGCAGCTTCCTACTAGCGGGCAGCACAGATACGCAGTATTTT	CASSFLLAGSTDTQYF	TRBV5-1	TRBJ2-3	TRBD2	NA
TGTGCCAGCACCCTCGGGACAGGGGCCCTAGGGGCTTTCTTT	CASTLGTGALGAFF	TRBV2	TRBJ1-1	TRBD1	many
TGCGCCAGCAGTGGTGGCAGGGGGTACAATAATTCACCCCTCCACTTT	CASSGGRGYNNSPLHF	TRBV10-2	TRBJ1-6	TRBD1	NA
TGCAGTGCTAGAGTTGTAGCGGGAGTCGAGCAGTACTTC	CSARVVAGVEQYF	TRBV20-1	TRBJ2-7	TRBD2	medium-sized
TGTGCCAGCAGTTACTCGTTCCAGGGGGTTTGGGAGACCCAGTACTTC	CASSYSFQGVWETQYF	TRBV6-5	TRBJ2-5	TRBD1	NA
TGTGCCAGCAGACTAGTCGGGGACAATGAGCAGTTCTTC	CASRLVGDNEQFF	TRBV7-3	TRBJ2-1	NA	NA
TGTGCCACCGGATCTTCCGACAGGGAACTGAATGAGCAGTTCTTC	CATGSSDRELNEQFF	TRBV24-1	TRBJ2-1	TRBD1	once
TGTGCCAGTATCGTGGGAGATACGCAGTATTTT	CASIVGDTQYF	TRBV19	TRBJ2-3	NA	once
TGCAGTGCGCGCTCGGGGCTCGCAACTAATGAAAAACTGTTTTTT	CSARSGLATNEKLFF	TRBV20-1	TRBJ1-4	NA	NA
TGCGCCAGCAGTGGGCAGGGAAGGGAGCTGTTTTTT	CASSGQGRELFF	TRBV10-1	TRBJ2-2	NA	NA
TGTGCCACCAGTGAGGGGACAGGGAGTGGCTACACCTTC	CATSEGTGSGYTF	TRBV24-1	TRBJ1-2	TRBD1	NA
TGTGCCAGCTCACCCCCGTCAACAGATACGCAGTGTTTT	CASSPPSTDTQCF	TRBV18	TRBJ2-3	NA	NA
TGTGCCAGCAGTGTCCCTAGCGGGAGCCTGTACGAGCAGTACTTC	CASSVPSGSLYEQYF	TRBV28	TRBJ2-7	TRBD2	many
NA	CASSSGLDNEKLFFGSGTQYF	TRBV2	TRBJ2-5	NA	many
TGTGCCAGCTCAACGGGGACAGGGGAAACGAACACTGAAGCTTTCTTT	CASSTGTGETNTEAFF	TRBV18	TRBJ1-1	TRBD1	few
TGTGCCAGCAGTGATTCGGACCAGGCTTACTATGGCTACACCTTC	CASSDSDQAYYGYTF	TRBV2	TRBJ1-2	NA	NA
TGTGCCACCAGCAGAGAGTCAAGGAATGAGCAGTTCTTC	CATSRESRNEQFF	TRBV15	TRBJ2-1	NA	NA
TGTGCCAGCAGTTTATCGGGGGATGCGAACACCGGGGAGCTGTTTTTT	CASSLSGDANTGELFF	TRBV27	TRBJ2-2	NA	NA
TGTGCCAGCAGAGAAGAGGGGGTTGCTGGAGACACCATATATTTT	CASREEGVAGDTIYF	TRBV2	TRBJ1-3	NA	NA
TGCAGTGCTAGAGAGGGCAATAGCAATCAGCCCCAGCATTTT	CSAREGNSNQPQHF	TRBV20-1	TRBJ1-5	NA	medium-sized
TGTGCCAGCAGGGAGCGGGAGGGCGGTGCCGGGGAGCTGTTTTTT	CASREREGGAGELFF	TRBV12-3/TRBV12-4	TRBJ2-2	TRBD2	many
TGCGCCAGCAGCCTTACAGGGTTTTCTGAGACCCAGTACTTC	CASSLTGFSETQYF	TRBV5-1	TRBJ2-5	NA	many
TGTGCCAGCAGTTACTGGCGAGTTGCTGGGTATGGCTACACCTTC	CASSYWRVAGYGYTF	TRBV6-5	TRBJ1-2	NA	NA
TGTGCCAGCAGCCCGGGGACCGCTAACTATGGCTACACCTTC	CASSPGTANYGYTF	TRBV4-2	TRBJ1-2	NA	many
TGTGCCAGCAGCTCAAGCGACAGGGGGACAAATGAGCATTTT	CASSSSDRGTNEHF	TRBV7-9	TRBJ1-5	TRBD1	NA
TGTGCCAGCAGTCACGACAGACTGGGAGAGACCCAGTACTTC	CASSHDRLGETQYF	TRBV7-2	TRBJ2-5	NA	NA
TGTGCCAGCAGTTTGACAGGGGAGAATACGCAGTATTTT	CASSLTGENTQYF	TRBV6-1	TRBJ2-3	TRBD1	many
TGCGCCAGCGGGACAGGCAGCACAGATACGCAGTATTTT	CASGTGSTDTQYF	TRBV5-1	TRBJ2-3	TRBD1	many
TGCAGTGCTAGAGAACAGTATTTT	CSAREQYF	TRBV20-1	TRBJ2-3	NA	NA
TGTGCCAGCAGCGTAGAGGGCAGATCCTACAATGAGCAGTTCTTC	CASSVEGRSYNEQFF	TRBV9	TRBJ2-1	NA	many
TGTGCCAGCAGCCAAGGAGGGTTCGAGAATTTTTATTCACCCCTCCACTTT	CASSQGGFENFYSPLHF	TRBV14	TRBJ1-6	NA	many
TGTGCCAGCACTTGGACAGGAATCTCTGGGGCCAACGTCCTGACTTTC	CASTWTGISGANVLTF	TRBV2	TRBJ2-6	TRBD1	many
TGTGCCAGCAGCTTAGACAGGAACACCGGGGAGACCCAGTACTTC	CASSLDRNTGETQYF	TRBV7-3	TRBJ2-5	NA	NA
TGTGCCAGCAGCTTGGAGCAGTTCTTC	CASSLEQFF	TRBV5-4	TRBJ2-1	NA	once
TGTGCCAGCGTTAGGAACAGGGCCACTAATGAAAAACTGTTTTTT	CASVRNRATNEKLFF	TRBV2	TRBJ1-4	NA	NA
TGTGCCAGCAGCGCCCCCTACAGGGGTGAAGCTTTCTTT	CASSAPYRGEAFF	TRBV11-3	TRBJ1-1	TRBD1	many
TGTGCCAGTAGTATGCGGGGGGCAGGGAACACCGGGGAGCTGTTTTTT	CASSMRGAGNTGELFF	TRBV19	TRBJ2-2	TRBD2	many
TGTGCCAGCAGCTTAGGGGGAGTGAACACCGGGGAGCTGTTCTTC	CASSLGGVNTGELFF	TRBV11-2	TRBJ2-1	NA	NA
TGTGCCAGTAGTATAGGGACAGAAAACAATCAGCCCCAGCATTTT	CASSIGTENNQPQHF	TRBV19	TRBJ1-5	NA	many